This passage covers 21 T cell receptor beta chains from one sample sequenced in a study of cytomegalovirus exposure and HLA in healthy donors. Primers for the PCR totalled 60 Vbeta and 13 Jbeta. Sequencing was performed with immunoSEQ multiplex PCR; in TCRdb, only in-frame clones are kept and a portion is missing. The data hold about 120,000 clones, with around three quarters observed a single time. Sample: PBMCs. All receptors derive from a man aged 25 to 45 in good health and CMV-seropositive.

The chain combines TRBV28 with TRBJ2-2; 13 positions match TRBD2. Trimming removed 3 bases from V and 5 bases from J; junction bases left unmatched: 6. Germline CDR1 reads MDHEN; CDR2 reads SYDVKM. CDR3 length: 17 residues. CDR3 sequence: CASSFWTSGSHTGELFF. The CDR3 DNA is TGTGCCAGCAGTTTCTGGACTAGCGGGAGTCATACCGGGGAGCTGTTTTTT.

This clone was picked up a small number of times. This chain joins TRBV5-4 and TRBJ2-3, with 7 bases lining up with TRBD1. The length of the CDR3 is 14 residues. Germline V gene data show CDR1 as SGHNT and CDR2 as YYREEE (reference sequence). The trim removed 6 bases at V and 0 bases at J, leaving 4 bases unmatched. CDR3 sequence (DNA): TGTGCCAGCAAGGGACAGTTTAGCACAGATACGCAGTATTTT. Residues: CASKGQFSTDTQYF.

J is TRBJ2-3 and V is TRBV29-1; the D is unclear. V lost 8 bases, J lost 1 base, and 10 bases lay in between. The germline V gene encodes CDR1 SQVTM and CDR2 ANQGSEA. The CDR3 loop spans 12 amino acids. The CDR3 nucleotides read TGCAGCATACGGTCTGGCACAGATACGCAGTATTTT. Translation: CSIRSGTDTQYF.

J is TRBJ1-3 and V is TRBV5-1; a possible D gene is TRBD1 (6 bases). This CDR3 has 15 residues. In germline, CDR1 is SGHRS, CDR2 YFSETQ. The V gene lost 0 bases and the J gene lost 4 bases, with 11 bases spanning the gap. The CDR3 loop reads CASSLDGTTGNTIYF. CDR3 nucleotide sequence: TGCGCCAGCAGCTTGGATGGGACAACAGGAAACACCATATATTTT.

The CDR3 sequence is CASSYRVTDTQYF. For the CDR3, the DNA is TGCGCCAGCTCCTACAGGGTCACAGATACGCAGTATTTT. The chain has TRBV5-1 and TRBJ2-3, with a tentative D call TRBD1 (6 bases). Germline CDR1 is SGHRS and CDR2 is YFSETQ. V was shortened by 7 bases and J by 2 bases, with 11 bases between the two germline ends. CDR3 length: 13 amino acids.

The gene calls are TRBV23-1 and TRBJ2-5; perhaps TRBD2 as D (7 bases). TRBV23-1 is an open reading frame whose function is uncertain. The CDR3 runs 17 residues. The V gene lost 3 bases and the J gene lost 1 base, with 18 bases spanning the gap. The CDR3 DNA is TGCGCCAGCAGTCATCCGGGGGGCACGGGGAGCCAAGAGACCCAGTACTTC. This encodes CASSHPGGTGSQETQYF.

CDR3 nucleotide sequence: TGCGCCAGCAGCCAAGGTCTACGGACAGGGAGCCCCTACGAGCAGTACTTC. Translated: CASSQGLRTGSPYEQYF. V gene TRBV4-1 combines with J gene TRBJ2-7; 8 bases agree with TRBD1. The germline CDR1 and CDR2 sequences are MGHRA and YSYEKL. The CDR3 is made up of 17 amino acids. The V gene end was trimmed by 1 base and the J gene end by 2 bases; junction bases not matched to a gene: 10.

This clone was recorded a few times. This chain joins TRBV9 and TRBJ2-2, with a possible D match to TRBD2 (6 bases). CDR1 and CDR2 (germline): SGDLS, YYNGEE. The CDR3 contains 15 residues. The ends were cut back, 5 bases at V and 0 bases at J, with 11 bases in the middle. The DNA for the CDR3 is TGTGCCAGCAGGGTGGGAGGCGCGAACACCGGGGAGCTGTTTTTT. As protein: CASRVGGANTGELFF. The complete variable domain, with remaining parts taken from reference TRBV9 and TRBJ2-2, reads DSGVTQTPKHLITATGQRVTLRCSPRSGDLSVYWYQQSLDQGLQFLIQYYNGEERAKGNILERFSAQQFPDLHSELNLSSLELGDSALYFCASRVGGANTGELFFGEGSRLTVL.

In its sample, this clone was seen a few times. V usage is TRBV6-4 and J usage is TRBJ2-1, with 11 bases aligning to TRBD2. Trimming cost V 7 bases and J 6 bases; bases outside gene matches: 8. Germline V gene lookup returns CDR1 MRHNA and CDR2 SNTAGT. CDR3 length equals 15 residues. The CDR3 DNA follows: TGTGCCAGCACTCAGACTAGCGGGGTTGGCAATGAGCAGTTCTTC. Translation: CASTQTSGVGNEQFF.

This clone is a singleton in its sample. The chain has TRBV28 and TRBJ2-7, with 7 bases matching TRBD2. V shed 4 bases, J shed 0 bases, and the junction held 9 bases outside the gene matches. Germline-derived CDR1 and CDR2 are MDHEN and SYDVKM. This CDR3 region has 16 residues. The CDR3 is CASSSGLRGNSYEQYF. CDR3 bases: TGTGCCAGCAGTTCGGGGTTGCGGGGGAACTCCTACGAGCAGTACTTC.

The CDR3 nucleotides are TGTGCCAGCTCACCGTCGAGGGGACAGGGAGTGTCTTATGAAAAACTGTTTTTT. Translation: CASSPSRGQGVSYEKLFF. This chain joins TRBV18 and TRBJ1-4; 9 bases are a match to TRBD1. CDR3 length equals 18 residues. Germline CDR1 is KGHSH and CDR2 is LQKENI. V shed 3 bases and J 6 bases; nucleotides not matched to a gene: 14.

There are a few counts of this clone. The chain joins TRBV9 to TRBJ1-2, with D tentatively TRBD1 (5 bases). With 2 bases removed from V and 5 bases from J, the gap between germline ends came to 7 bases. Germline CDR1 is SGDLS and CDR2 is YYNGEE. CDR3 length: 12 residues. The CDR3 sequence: CASSVPGYGYTF. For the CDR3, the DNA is TGTGCCAGCAGCGTCCCAGGGTATGGCTACACCTTC.

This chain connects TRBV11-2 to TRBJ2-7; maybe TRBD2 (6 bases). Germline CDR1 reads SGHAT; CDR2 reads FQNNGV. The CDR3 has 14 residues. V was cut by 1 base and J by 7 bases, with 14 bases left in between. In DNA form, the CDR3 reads TGTGCCAGCAGCTTAGGACGGGGGTGGTGGGAGCAGTACTTC. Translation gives CASSLGRGWWEQYF.

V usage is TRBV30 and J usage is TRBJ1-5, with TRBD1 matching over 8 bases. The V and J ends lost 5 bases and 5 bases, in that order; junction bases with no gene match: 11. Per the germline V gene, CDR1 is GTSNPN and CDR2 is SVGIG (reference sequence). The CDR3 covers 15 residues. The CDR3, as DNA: TGTGCCTGGGGGACAGGCGTAAGACCATATCAGCCCCAGCATTTT. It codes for CAWGTGVRPYQPQHF.

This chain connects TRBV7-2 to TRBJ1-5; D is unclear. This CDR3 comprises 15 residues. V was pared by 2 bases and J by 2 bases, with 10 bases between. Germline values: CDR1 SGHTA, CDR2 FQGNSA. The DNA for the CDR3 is TGTGCCAGCAGCTTAAGGAGGATCGGCAATCAGCCCCAGCATTTT. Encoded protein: CASSLRRIGNQPQHF.

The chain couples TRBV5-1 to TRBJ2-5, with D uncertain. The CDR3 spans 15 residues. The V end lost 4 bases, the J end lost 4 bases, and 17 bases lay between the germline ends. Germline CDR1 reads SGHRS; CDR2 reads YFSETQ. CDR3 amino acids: CASSGVSQFAETQYF. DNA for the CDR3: TGCGCCAGCAGCGGAGTATCCCAATTTGCAGAGACCCAGTACTTC.

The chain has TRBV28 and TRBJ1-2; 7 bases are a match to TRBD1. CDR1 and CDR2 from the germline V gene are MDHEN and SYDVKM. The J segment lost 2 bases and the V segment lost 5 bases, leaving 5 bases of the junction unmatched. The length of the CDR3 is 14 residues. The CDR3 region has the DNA TGTGCCAGCAGTGGACCGGGACAGAACTATGGCTACACCTTC. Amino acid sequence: CASSGPGQNYGYTF.

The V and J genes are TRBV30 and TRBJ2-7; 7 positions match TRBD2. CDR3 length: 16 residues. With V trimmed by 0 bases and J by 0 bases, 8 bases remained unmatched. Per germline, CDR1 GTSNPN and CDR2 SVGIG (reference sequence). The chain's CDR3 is CAWSVLWGGSSYEQYF. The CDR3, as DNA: TGTGCCTGGAGTGTACTGTGGGGCGGGAGCTCCTACGAGCAGTACTTC.

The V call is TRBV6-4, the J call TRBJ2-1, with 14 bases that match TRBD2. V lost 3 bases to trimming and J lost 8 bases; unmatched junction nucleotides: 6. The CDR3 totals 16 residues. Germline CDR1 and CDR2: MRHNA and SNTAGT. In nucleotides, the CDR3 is TGTGCCAGCAGTGAAGAAGGGACTAGCGGGAGTTATGAGCAGTTCTTC. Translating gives CASSEEGTSGSYEQFF.

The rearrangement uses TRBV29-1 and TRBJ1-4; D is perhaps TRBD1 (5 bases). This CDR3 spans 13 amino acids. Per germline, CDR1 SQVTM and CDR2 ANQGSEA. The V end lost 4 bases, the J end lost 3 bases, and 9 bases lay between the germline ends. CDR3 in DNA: TGCAGCGTTGTTCGACAGTCTAATGAAAAACTGTTTTTT. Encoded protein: CSVVRQSNEKLFF. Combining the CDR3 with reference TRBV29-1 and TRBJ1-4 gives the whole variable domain SAVISQKPSRDICQRGTSLTIQCQVDSQVTMMFWYRQQPGQSLTLIATANQGSEATYESGFVIDKFPISRPNLTFSTLTVSNMSPEDSSIYLCSVVRQSNEKLFFGSGTQLSVL.

This chain's CDR3 is CASSLGTGHIGGNTIYF. In DNA, the CDR3 is TGCGCCAGCAGCTTGGGGACAGGTCATATAGGAGGAAACACCATATATTTT. This sequence joins TRBV5-1 and TRBJ1-3; 7 nucleotides match TRBD1. From germline, CDR1 is SGHRS and CDR2 YFSETQ. The CDR3 is made up of 17 amino acids. The V segment lost 0 bases and the J segment 4 bases; nucleotides outside the gene matches: 10. Looking up the rest from reference TRBV5-1 and TRBJ1-3 gives the full variable domain: KAGVTQTPRYLIKTRGQQVTLSCSPISGHRSVSWYQQTPGQGLQFLFEYFSETQRNKGNFPGRFSGRQFSNSRSEMNVSTLELGDSALYLCASSLGTGHIGGNTIYFGEGSWLTVV.